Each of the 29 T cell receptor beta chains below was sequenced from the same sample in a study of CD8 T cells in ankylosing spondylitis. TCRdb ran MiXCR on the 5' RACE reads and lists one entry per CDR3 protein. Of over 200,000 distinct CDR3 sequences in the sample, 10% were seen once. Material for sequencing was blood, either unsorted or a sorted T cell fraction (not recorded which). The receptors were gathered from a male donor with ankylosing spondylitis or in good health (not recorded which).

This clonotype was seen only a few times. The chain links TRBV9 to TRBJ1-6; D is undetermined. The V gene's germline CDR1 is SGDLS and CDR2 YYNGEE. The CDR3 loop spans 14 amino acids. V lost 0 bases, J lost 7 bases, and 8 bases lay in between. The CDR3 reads CASSVDVQNSPLHF. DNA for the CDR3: TGTGCCAGCAGCGTAGATGTCCAAAATTCACCCCTCCACTTT.

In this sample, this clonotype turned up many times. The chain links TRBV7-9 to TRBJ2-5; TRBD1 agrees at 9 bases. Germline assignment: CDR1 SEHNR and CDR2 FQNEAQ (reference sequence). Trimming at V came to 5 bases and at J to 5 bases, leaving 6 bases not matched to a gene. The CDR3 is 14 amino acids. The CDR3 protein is CASSPQGTGETQYF. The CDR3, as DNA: TGTGCCAGCAGCCCCCAGGGGACAGGGGAGACCCAGTACTTC.

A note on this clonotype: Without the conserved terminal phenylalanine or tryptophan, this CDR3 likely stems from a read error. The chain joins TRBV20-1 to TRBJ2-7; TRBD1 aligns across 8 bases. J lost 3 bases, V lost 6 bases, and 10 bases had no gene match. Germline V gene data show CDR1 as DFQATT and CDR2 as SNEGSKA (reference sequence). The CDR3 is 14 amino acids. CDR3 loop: CSAPGPGGGYEQYI. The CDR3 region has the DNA TGCAGTGCCCCCGGGCCAGGGGGCGGCTACGAGCAGTACATC.

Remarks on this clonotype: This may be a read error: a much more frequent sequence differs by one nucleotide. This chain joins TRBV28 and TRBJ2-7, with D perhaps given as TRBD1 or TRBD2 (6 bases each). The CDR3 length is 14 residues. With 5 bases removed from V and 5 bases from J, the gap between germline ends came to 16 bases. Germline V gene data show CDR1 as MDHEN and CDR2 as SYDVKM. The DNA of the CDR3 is TGTGCCAGCAGTCCCGCGGGACAATCACACGAGCAGTACTTC. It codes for CASSPAGQSHEQYF.

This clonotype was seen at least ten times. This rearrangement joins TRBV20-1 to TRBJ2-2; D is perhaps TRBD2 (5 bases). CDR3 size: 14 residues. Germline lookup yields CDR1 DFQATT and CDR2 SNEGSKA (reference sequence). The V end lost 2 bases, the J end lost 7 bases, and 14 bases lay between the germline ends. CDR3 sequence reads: CSARPVTGGGELFF. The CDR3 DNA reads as TGCAGTGCTAGACCAGTCACTGGAGGCGGGGAGCTGTTTTTT.

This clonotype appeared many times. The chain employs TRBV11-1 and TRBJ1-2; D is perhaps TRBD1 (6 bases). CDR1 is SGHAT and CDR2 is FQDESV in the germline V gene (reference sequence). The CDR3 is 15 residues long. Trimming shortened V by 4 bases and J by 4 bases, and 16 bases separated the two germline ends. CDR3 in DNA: TGTGCCAGCAGCTCCGACAGGTCCCGCACCTATGGCTACACCTTC. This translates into CASSSDRSRTYGYTF.

Written as DNA, the CDR3 is TGTGCCAGCAGTGACCAAACAGGGTCCGATTCTCACTCTGAAGCTTTCTTT. Its translation: CASSDQTGSDSHSEAFF. The chain recombines TRBV6-1 with TRBJ1-1; TRBD1 is a possible D gene (6 bases). Germline-derived CDR1 and CDR2 are MNHNS and SASEGT. V dropped 3 bases and J dropped 6 bases, with 23 bases sitting between them. The CDR3 loop spans 17 amino acids.

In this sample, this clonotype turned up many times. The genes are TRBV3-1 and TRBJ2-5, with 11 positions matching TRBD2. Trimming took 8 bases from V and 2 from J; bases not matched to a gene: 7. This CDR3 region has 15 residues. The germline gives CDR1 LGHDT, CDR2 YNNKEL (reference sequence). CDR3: CASLPGLAVQETQYF. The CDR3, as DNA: TGTGCCAGCTTACCGGGACTAGCGGTTCAAGAGACCCAGTACTTC.

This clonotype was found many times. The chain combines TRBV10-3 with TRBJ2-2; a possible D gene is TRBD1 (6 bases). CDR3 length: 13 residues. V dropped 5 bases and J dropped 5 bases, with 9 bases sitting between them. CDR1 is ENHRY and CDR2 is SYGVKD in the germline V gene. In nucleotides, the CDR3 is TGTGCCATCAGTAGACAGGAAACCGGGGAGCTGTTTTTT. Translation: CAISRQETGELFF.

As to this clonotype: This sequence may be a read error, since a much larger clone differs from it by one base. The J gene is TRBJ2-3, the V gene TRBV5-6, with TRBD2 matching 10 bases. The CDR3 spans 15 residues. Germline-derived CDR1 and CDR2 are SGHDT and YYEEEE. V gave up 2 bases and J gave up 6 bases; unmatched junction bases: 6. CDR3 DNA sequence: TGTGCCAGCAGCTTCCTAGCGGGGGACGTCGATACGCAGTATTTT. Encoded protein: CASSFLAGDVDTQYF.

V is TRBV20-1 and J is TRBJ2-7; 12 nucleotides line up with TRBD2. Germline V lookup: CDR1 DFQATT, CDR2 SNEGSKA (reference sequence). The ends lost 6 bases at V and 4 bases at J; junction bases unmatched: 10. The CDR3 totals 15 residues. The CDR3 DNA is TGCAGTGCCCCTAACCTGCTAGCGGGGGGGTACGAGCAGTACTTC. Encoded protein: CSAPNLLAGGYEQYF.

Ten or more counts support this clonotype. The CDR3, as DNA: TGTGCCAGCAGCGGAGACTACGGGGTTGAGCAGTTCTTC. Protein product: CASSGDYGVEQFF. The chain is built from TRBV3-1 and TRBJ2-1, with a tentative D call TRBD2 (5 bases). Per germline, CDR1 LGHDT and CDR2 YNNKEL (reference sequence). Deletions cut 5 bases from V and 9 bases from J, with 14 bases between. The CDR3 has 13 residues.

The CDR3 DNA reads TGCAGTGCTAGAGCGCCCCAGAGGTCCGGAAACACCATATATTTT. Protein sequence: CSARAPQRSGNTIYF. This chain joins TRBV20-1 and TRBJ1-3; D remains ambiguous. This CDR3 has 15 amino acids. Trimming took 1 base from V and 4 from J, leaving 14 bases between them. Germline CDR1 reads DFQATT; CDR2 reads SNEGSKA (reference sequence).

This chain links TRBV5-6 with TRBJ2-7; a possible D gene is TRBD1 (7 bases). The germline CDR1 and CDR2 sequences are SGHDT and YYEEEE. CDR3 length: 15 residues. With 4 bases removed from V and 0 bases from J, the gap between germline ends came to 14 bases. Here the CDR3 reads CASSIQGGGSYEQYF. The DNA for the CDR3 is TGTGCCAGCAGCATCCAGGGGGGAGGCTCCTACGAGCAGTACTTC.

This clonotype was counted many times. CDR3 sequence: CASALTGGYTGELFF. The CDR3 bases are TGTGCCAGCGCTCTCACAGGGGGCTACACCGGGGAGCTGTTTTTT. The chain has TRBV6-1 and TRBJ2-2; 9 nucleotides agree with TRBD1. V dropped 8 bases and J dropped 3; count of bases not matched to a gene: 7. From germline, CDR1 is MNHNS and CDR2 SASEGT. This CDR3 region has 15 residues.

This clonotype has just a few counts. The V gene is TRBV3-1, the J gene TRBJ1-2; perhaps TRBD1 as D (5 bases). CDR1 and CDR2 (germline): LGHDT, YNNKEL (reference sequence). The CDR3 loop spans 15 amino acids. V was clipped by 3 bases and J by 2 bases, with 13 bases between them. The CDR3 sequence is CASSHWDRTNYGYTF. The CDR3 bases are TGTGCCAGCAGCCATTGGGACCGGACGAACTATGGCTACACCTTC.

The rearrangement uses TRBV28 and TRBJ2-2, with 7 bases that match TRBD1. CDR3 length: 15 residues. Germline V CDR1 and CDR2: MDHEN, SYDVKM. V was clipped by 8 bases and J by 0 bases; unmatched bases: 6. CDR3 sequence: CASGAGTANTGELFF. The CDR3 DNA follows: TGTGCCAGCGGGGCCGGGACAGCGAACACCGGGGAGCTGTTTTTT.

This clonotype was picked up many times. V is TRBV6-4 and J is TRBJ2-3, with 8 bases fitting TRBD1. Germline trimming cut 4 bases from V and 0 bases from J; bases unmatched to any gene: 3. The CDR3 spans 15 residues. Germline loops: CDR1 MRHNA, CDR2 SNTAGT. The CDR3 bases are TGTGCCAGCAGTGGAGGACAGGGAAGCACAGATACGCAGTATTTT. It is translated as CASSGGQGSTDTQYF.

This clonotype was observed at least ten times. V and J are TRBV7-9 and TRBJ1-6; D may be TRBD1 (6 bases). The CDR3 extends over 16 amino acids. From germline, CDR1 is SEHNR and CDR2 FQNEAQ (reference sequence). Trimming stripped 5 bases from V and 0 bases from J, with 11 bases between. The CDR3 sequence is CASSNGQSSYNSPLHF. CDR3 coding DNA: TGTGCCAGCAGCAACGGACAGAGCTCCTATAATTCACCCCTCCACTTT.

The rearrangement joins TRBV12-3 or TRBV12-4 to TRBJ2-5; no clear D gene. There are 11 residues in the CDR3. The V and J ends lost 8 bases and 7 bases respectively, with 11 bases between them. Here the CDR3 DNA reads TGTGCCAGCGGTGAACTTTGGACCCAGTACTTC. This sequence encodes CASGELWTQYF.

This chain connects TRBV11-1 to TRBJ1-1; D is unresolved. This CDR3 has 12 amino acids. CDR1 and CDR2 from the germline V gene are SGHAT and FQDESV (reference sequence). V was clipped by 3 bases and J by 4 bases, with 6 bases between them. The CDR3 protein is CASSFSITEAFF. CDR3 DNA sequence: TGTGCCAGCAGCTTCTCGATCACTGAAGCTTTCTTT.

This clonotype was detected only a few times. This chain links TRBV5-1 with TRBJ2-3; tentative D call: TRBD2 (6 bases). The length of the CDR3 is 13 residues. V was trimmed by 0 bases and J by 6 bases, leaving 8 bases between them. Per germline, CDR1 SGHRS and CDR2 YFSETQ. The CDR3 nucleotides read TGCGCCAGCAGCTTGGGGGAGGTCGATACGCAGTATTTT. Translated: CASSLGEVDTQYF. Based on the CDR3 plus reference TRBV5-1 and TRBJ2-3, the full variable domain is KAGVTQTPRYLIKTRGQQVTLSCSPISGHRSVSWYQQTPGQGLQFLFEYFSETQRNKGNFPGRFSGRQFSNSRSEMNVSTLELGDSALYLCASSLGEVDTQYFGPGTRLTVL.

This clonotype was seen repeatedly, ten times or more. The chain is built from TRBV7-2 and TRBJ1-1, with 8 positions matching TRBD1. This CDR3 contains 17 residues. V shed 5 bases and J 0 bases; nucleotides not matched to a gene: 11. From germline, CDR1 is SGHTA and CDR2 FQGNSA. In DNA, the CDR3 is TGTGCCAGCAGCCACGATCCCGACAGGGGAATGAACACTGAAGCTTTCTTT. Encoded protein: CASSHDPDRGMNTEAFF.

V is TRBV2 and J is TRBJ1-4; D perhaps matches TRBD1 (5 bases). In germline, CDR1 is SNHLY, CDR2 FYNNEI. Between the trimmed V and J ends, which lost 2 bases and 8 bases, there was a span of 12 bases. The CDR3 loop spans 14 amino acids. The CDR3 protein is CASSEIRAGEKLFF. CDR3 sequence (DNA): TGTGCCAGCAGTGAAATCAGGGCGGGGGAAAAACTGTTTTTT.

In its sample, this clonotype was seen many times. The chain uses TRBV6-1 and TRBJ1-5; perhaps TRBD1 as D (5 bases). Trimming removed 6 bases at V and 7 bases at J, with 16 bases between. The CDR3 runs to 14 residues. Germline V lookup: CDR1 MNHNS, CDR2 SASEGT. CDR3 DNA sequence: TGTGCCAGCAGGACACACGGGGACGGCCAGCCCCAGCATTTT. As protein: CASRTHGDGQPQHF.

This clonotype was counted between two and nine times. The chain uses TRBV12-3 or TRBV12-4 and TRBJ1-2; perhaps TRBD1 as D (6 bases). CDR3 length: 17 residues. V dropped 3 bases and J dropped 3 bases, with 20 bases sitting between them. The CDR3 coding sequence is TGTGCCAGCAGTTTTACTCGGTTTGGGGGGGCCGACTATGGCTACACCTTC. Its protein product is CASSFTRFGGADYGYTF.

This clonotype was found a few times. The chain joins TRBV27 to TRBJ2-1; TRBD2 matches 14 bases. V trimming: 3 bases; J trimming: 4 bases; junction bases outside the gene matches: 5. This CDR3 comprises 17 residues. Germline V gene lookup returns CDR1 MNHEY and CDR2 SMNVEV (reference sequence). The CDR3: CASSLWTSGGRYNEQFF. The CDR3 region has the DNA TGTGCCAGCAGTTTGTGGACTAGCGGGGGGCGGTACAATGAGCAGTTCTTC.

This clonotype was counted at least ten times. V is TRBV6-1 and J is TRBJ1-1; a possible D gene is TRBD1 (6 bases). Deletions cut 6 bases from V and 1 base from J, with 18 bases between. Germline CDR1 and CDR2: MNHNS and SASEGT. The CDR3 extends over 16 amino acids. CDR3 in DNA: TGTGCCAGCAGCCGCCACGGAGGACAGACGAACACTGAAGCTTTCTTT. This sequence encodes CASSRHGGQTNTEAFF.

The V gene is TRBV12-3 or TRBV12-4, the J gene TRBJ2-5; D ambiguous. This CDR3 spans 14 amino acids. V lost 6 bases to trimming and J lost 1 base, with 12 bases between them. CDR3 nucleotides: TGTGCCAGCAGACTTGGGCCCGCCCAAGAGACCCAGTACTTC. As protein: CASRLGPAQETQYF.